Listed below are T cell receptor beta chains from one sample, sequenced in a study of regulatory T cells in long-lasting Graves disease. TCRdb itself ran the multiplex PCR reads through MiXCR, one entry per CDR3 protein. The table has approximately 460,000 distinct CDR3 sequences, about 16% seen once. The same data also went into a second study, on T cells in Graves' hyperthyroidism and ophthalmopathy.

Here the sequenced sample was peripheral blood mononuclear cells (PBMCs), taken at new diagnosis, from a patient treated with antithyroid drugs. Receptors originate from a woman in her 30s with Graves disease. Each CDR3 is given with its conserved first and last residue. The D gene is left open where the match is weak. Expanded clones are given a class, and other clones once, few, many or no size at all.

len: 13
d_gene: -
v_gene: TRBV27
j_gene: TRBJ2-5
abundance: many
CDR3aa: CASSSQPQETQYF
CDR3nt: TGTGCCAGCAGTTCACAGCCCCAAGAGACCCAGTACTTC

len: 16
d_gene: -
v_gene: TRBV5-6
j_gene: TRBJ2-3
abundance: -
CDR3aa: CASSTPRGGSTDTQYF
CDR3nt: TGTGCCAGCAGTACCCCCAGGGGTGGATCCACAGATACGCAGTATTTT

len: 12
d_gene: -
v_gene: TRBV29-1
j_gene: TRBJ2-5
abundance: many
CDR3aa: CSVRLMQETQYF
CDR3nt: TGCAGCGTTCGGCTGATGCAAGAGACCCAGTACTTC

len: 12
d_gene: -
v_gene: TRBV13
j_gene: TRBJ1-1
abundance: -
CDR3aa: CASSKIGVGAFF
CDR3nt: TGTGCCAGCAGCAAGATAGGCGTTGGGGCTTTCTTT

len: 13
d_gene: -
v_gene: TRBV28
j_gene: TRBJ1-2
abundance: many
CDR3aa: CASSIPSWRGYTF
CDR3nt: TGTGCCAGCAGTATCCCTAGTTGGAGGGGCTACACCTTC

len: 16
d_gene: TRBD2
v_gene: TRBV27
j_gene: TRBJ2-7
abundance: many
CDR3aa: CASSSGTSGSVREQYF
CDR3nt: TGTGCCAGCAGTTCTGGGACTAGCGGGAGTGTGAGAGAGCAGTACTTC

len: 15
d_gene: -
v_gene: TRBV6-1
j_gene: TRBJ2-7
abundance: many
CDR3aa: CASRAGYGPFYEQYF
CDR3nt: TGTGCCAGCCGGGCGGGGTACGGCCCATTCTACGAGCAGTACTTC

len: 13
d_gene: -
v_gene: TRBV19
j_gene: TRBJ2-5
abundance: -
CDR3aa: CASRGTSRETQYF
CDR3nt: TGTGCCAGTAGGGGGACATCCCGGGAGACCCAGTACTTC

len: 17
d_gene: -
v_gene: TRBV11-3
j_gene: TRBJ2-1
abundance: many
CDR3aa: CASSLGALGGGPNEQFF
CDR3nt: TGTGCCAGCAGCTTAGGGGCCCTAGGGGGAGGGCCGAATGAGCAGTTCTTC

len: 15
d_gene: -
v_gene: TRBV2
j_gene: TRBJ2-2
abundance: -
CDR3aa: CASSLDQAGSGELFF
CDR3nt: TGTGCCAGCAGTCTCGATCAAGCGGGCAGCGGGGAGCTGTTTTTT

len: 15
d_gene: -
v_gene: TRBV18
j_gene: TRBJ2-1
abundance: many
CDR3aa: CASSPGGAGNNEQFF
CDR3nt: TGTGCCAGCTCACCGGGGGGGGCAGGTAACAATGAGCAGTTCTTC

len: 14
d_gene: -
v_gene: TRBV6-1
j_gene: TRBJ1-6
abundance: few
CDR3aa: CASSEVNPLSALHF
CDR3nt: TGTGCCAGCAGTGAAGTGAACCCGCTATCAGCCCTCCACTTT

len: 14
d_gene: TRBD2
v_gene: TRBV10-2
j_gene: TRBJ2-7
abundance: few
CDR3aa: CASSGASGIYEQYF
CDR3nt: TGCGCCAGCAGTGGGGCTAGCGGGATCTACGAGCAGTACTTC

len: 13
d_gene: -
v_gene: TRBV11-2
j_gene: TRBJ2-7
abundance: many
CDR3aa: CASSRFSSYEQYF
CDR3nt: TGTGCCAGCAGCCGTTTTAGCTCCTACGAGCAGTACTTC

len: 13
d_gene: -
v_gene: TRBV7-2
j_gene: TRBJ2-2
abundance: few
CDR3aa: CASGPYFPGELFF
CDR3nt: TGTGCCAGCGGCCCCTACTTTCCCGGGGAGCTGTTTTTT

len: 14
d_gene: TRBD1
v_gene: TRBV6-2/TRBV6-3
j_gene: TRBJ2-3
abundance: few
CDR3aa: CASSYRGHTDTQYF
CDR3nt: TGTGCCAGCAGTTACAGGGGGCATACAGATACGCAGTATTTT

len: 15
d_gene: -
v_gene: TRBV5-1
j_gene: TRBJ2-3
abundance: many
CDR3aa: CASSPQGPLTDTQYF
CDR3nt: TGCGCCAGCAGTCCCCAGGGGCCGCTGACAGATACGCAGTATTTT

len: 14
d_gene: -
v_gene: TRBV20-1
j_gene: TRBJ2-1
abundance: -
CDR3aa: CSARGETIDNEQFF
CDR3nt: TGCAGTGCTAGAGGGGAGACTATCGACAATGAGCAGTTCTTC

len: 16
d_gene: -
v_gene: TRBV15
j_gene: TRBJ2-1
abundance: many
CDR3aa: CATSRGSGVSYNEQFF
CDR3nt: TGTGCCACCAGCAGAGGATCAGGGGTCTCCTACAATGAGCAGTTCTTC

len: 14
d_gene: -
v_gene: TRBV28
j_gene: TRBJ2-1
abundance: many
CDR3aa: CASRSDRSYNEQFF
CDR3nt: TGTGCCAGCAGATCTGACAGATCCTACAATGAGCAGTTCTTC

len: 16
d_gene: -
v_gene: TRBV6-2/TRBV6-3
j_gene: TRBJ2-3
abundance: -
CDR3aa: CASSYSTPGRTDTQYF
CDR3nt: TGTGCCAGCAGTTACTCGACCCCCGGGCGGACAGATACGCAGTATTTT

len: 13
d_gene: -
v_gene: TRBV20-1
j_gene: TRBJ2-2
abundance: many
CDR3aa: CSARDLNTGELFF
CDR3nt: TGCAGTGCTAGAGATCTGAACACCGGGGAGCTGTTTTTT

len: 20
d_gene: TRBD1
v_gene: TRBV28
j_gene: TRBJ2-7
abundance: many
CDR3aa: CASIPLPGQGSLGASYEQYF
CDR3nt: TGTGCCAGCATCCCCTTGCCCGGACAGGGGTCCCTCGGAGCTTCCTACGAGCAGTACTTC

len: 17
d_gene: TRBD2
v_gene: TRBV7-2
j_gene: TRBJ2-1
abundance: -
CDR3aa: CASSRPSSISGRDEQFF
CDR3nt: TGTGCCAGCAGCCGGCCGTCGAGTATCAGCGGGAGGGATGAGCAGTTCTTC

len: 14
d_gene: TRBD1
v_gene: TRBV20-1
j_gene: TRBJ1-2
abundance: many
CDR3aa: CSATGTGTLYGYTF
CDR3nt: TGCAGTGCTACCGGGACAGGGACTCTCTATGGCTACACCTTC

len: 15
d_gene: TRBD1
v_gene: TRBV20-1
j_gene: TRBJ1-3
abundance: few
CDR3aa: CSAPPTGRDGNTIYF
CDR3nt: TGCAGTGCCCCCCCGACAGGGAGAGACGGAAACACCATATATTTT